The TCR beta chain described here comes from a study of blood T cell repertoires in COVID-19. Cohort allocation depended upon clinical history that participants reported. Trimming at V came to 5 bases and at J to 3 bases, leaving 6 bases not matched to a gene. There are 14 residues in the CDR3. Germline assignment: CDR1 MNHEY and CDR2 SMNVEV (reference sequence). Here immunoSEQ multiplex PCR was the method, and the copy in TCRdb shows in-frame clones only, minus some. The sample comprises a few hundred thousand clones, approximately 90% of which are singletons, and more than 9% rests with the top ten.

The V gene is TRBV27, the J gene TRBJ2-5, with 7 bases identical to TRBD1. Input material: PBMCs or T cells enriched from blood (not recorded which). This TCR derives from a woman aged 18-30 years who had recovered from COVID-19. In DNA, the CDR3 is TGTGCCAGCAGTCCCGGGACAGAAGAAGAGACCCAGTACTTC. Translating it yields CASSPGTEEETQYF.